The clone carrying this T cell receptor (beta chain) has more than one count but fewer than ten. Its cognate antigen is unknown. Other nucleotide sequences from this sample produce the same CDR3. The data were obtained in a study of CD8+ T cells in alopecia areata. Study at large: Those patients who were treated received oral tofacitinib, which was given at 5 to 10 mg twice daily for moderate-to-severe alopecia areata.

Germline loops: CDR1 SQVTM, CDR2 ANQGSEA. The CDR3 loop spans 13 amino acids. Trimming cost V 6 bases and J 0 bases, with 6 bases left between them. General study findings and limits: The study found that many expanded lesional clones persisted in scalp and blood during tofacitinib.

Extraction of RNA preceded its reverse transcription into cDNA, which served as the sequencing template. The data were produced by immunoSEQ multiplex PCR, yet TCRdb's version contains in-frame clones alone and is incomplete. This sample has 95,000 to 120,000 clones, with 56% found just once. Regarding treatment: oral pan-JAK inhibitor, 5-10 mg twice daily. The chain is built from TRBV29-1 and TRBJ2-6; TRBD1 is a possible D gene (5 bases). Source: CD4+ T cells sorted from blood, taken at week 24, from a patient treated with tofacitinib. The clonotype was recovered from a human donor with alopecia areata. This chain's CDR3 is CSVGHSGANVLTF. CDR3 nucleotide sequence: TGCAGCGTCGGACACTCTGGGGCCAACGTCCTGACTTTC.